This entry lists 7 T cell receptor beta chains sequenced from one sample in a study of T cells after yellow fever vaccination. Using its own MiXCR run on the 5' RACE reads, TCRdb lists one record per CDR3 protein. This table holds tens of thousands of distinct CDR3 sequences, 5% to 6.5% found once. The sequenced sample was CD4+ T cells sorted from PBMCs, obtained less than 16 days after the first yellow fever vaccination. The origin of the receptors is a young man who received the YFV17D yellow fever vaccine.

The chain carries TRBV9 and TRBJ1-6, with TRBD1 as a possible D gene (6 bases). V was trimmed by 6 bases and J by 5 bases, leaving 12 bases between them. The CDR3 spans 14 residues. The germline CDR1 and CDR2 sequences are SGDLS and YYNGEE. This CDR3 is CASTPGQHNSPLHF. The DNA for the CDR3 is TGTGCCAGCACCCCGGGACAACATAATTCACCCCTCCACTTT.

A word on this clonotype: A much larger clone lies a single base off, so this may be a read error. The chain couples TRBV2 to TRBJ2-5; either TRBD1 or TRBD2 may supply D (5 bases each). Germline values: CDR1 SNHLY, CDR2 FYNNEI. Trimming pared 3 bases from V and 5 bases from J, leaving 19 bases between. The CDR3 length is 16 residues. The CDR3 DNA reads as TGTGCCAGCAGTGAGGGACCCCCCGGGAACTGCGAGACCCAGTACTTC. Translation: CASSEGPPGNCETQYF. The full variable domain, in which reference TRBV2 and TRBJ2-5 provide the parts outside the CDR3, is EPEVTQTPSHQVTQMGQEVILRCVPISNHLYFYWYRQILGQKVEFLVSFYNNEISEKSEIFDDQFSVERPDGSNFTLKIRSTKLEDSAMYFCASSEGPPGNCETQYFGPGTRLLVL.

This clonotype was seen repeatedly, ten times or more. The gene calls are TRBV4-3 and TRBJ2-2; D gene unclear. V was shortened by 2 bases and J by 3 bases, with 10 bases between the two germline ends. This CDR3 is 15 amino acids long. The V gene's germline CDR1 is LGHNA and CDR2 YSLEER. This CDR3 reads CASSQIGTDTGELFF. In DNA, the CDR3 is TGCGCCAGCAGCCAAATAGGAACAGACACCGGGGAGCTGTTTTTT.

In regard to this clonotype: Just one base apart from a much larger clone, this may be a read error. V usage is TRBV7-9 and J usage is TRBJ2-3, with D possibly called TRBD1 or TRBD2 (6 bases each). This CDR3 is 15 amino acids long. Germline CDR1 SEHNR, CDR2 FQNEAQ (reference sequence). V lost 1 base and J 6 bases, leaving 14 bases between the germline ends. CDR3 coding DNA: TGTGCCAGCAGCTTAGGGGGGGCAATAAGGGATACGCAGTATTTT. Its translation is CASSLGGAIRDTQYF.

This clonotype was detected many times. The V gene is TRBV20-1, the J gene TRBJ2-5; no firm D call. Germline V gene data show CDR1 as DFQATT and CDR2 as SNEGSKA (reference sequence). The CDR3 contains 10 residues. Between the trimmed V and J ends, which lost 4 bases and 5 bases, there was a span of 5 bases. CDR3 sequence reads: CSAIFETQYF. The CDR3 DNA follows: TGCAGTGCTATTTTTGAGACCCAGTACTTC.

The gene calls are TRBV2 and TRBJ2-5; unclear D gene. From germline, CDR1 is SNHLY and CDR2 FYNNEI. V gave up 2 bases and J gave up 1 base, with 5 bases separating them. The CDR3 covers 13 residues. CDR3 bases: TGTGCCAGCAGTGAATGGAGCCAAGAGACCCAGTACTTC. Residues: CASSEWSQETQYF.

Many counts were recorded for this clonotype. The V gene is TRBV7-8, the J gene TRBJ1-3; D is unclear. Germline CDR1 is SGHVS and CDR2 is FQNEAQ. The V end was cut by 1 base, the J end by 0 bases, with 10 bases between. The CDR3 is made up of 16 amino acids. The CDR3 sequence is CASSLGIPSSGNTIYF. The DNA for the CDR3 is TGTGCCAGCAGCTTAGGTATTCCCAGCTCTGGAAACACCATATATTTT.